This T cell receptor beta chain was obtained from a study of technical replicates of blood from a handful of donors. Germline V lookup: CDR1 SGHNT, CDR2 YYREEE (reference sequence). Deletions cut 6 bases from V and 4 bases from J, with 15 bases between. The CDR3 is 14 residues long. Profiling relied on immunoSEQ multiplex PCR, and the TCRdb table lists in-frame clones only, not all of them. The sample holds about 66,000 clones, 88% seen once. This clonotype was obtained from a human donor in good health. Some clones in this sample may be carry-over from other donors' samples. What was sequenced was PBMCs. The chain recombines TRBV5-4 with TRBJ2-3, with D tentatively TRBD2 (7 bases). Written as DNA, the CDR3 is TGTGCCAGCACCAAAAAGGGGGGGGCAGATACGCAGTATTTT. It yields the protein CASTKKGGADTQYF.